One and the same sample provided the 8 T cell receptor beta chains below, sequenced in a study of blood T cell repertoires in COVID-19. TCRdb keeps only in-frame clones here, not all; method: immunoSEQ multiplex PCR. The sample yields about 240,000 clones, about 90% seen once. Sequencing was done on a sample of peripheral blood. The receptors were gathered from a man in his sixties with acute or convalescent COVID-19.

This clone was seen a single time. The chain couples TRBV11-2 to TRBJ2-2, with D unresolved. Trimming pared 3 bases from V and 2 bases from J, leaving 7 bases between. Germline V gives CDR1 SGHAT, CDR2 FQNNGV. The CDR3 runs to 14 residues. This CDR3 reads CASSLYLNTGELFF. In nucleotides, the CDR3 is TGTGCCAGCAGCTTGTACCTAAACACCGGGGAGCTGTTTTTT.

The rearrangement links TRBV6-2 or TRBV6-3 to TRBJ2-1; maybe TRBD2 (7 bases). This CDR3 has 16 amino acids. V was shortened by 5 bases and J by 4 bases, with 18 bases between the two germline ends. Germline V CDR1 and CDR2: MNHEY, SVGEGT. For the CDR3, the DNA is TGTGCCAGCAGTCGGGGGGCGGAGCTCCCGTACAATGAGCAGTTCTTC. Translation gives CASSRGAELPYNEQFF.

This clone was counted once. This chain uses TRBV7-2 with TRBJ1-2; TRBD1 aligns across 8 bases. V trimming: 6 bases; J trimming: 4 bases; junction bases outside the gene matches: 4. Per the germline V gene, CDR1 is SGHTA and CDR2 is FQGNSA. The CDR3 is 13 residues long. The CDR3 reads CASRIDRGYGYTF. CDR3 DNA sequence: TGTGCCAGCAGAATAGACAGGGGCTATGGCTACACCTTC. Full variable domain (missing parts from reference TRBV7-2 and TRBJ1-2): GAGVSQSPSNKVTEKGKDVELRCDPISGHTALYWYRQSLGQGLEFLIYFQGNSAPDKSGLPSDRFSAERTGGSVSTLTIQRTQQEDSAVYLCASRIDRGYGYTFGSGTRLTVV.

This CDR3 reads CASSQETQNTEAFF. The CDR3 coding sequence is TGCGCCAGCAGCCAAGAGACACAGAACACTGAAGCTTTCTTT. The chain uses TRBV4-3 and TRBJ1-1; D remains unclear. The V end lost 0 bases, the J end lost 1 base, and 6 bases lay between the germline ends. The CDR3 sequence is 14 residues long. In germline, CDR1 is LGHNA, CDR2 YSLEER.

The CDR3 DNA is TGTGCCAGCAGGACGGGACTAGCGGGTTCCTCTGGGGCCAACGTCCTGACTTTC. This translates into CASRTGLAGSSGANVLTF. The chain combines TRBV5-4 with TRBJ2-6, with 12 bases aligning to TRBD2. CDR1 and CDR2 (germline): SGHNT, YYREEE (reference sequence). The CDR3 sequence is 18 residues long. V was clipped by 5 bases and J by 0 bases; unmatched bases: 6.

The chain couples TRBV11-2 to TRBJ2-6; D is unclear. Per germline, CDR1 SGHAT and CDR2 FQNNGV. V lost 5 bases to trimming and J lost 0 bases, with 8 bases between them. The CDR3 runs to 15 residues. CDR3 DNA: TGTGCCAGCAGCCCCAGAAGCTCTGGGGCCAACGTCCTGACTTTC. Its translation is CASSPRSSGANVLTF.

This chain links TRBV9 with TRBJ2-2; 11 bases are a match to TRBD2. The CDR3 runs to 15 residues. Germline-derived CDR1 and CDR2 are SGDLS and YYNGEE. V was clipped by 4 bases and J by 6 bases; unmatched bases: 5. The DNA for the CDR3 is TGTGCCAGCAGCTTTAGCGGGAGGGCCGCCGGGGAGCTGTTTTTT. It is translated as CASSFSGRAAGELFF. Combining the CDR3 with reference TRBV9 and TRBJ2-2 gives the whole variable domain DSGVTQTPKHLITATGQRVTLRCSPRSGDLSVYWYQQSLDQGLQFLIQYYNGEERAKGNILERFSAQQFPDLHSELNLSSLELGDSALYFCASSFSGRAAGELFFGEGSRLTVL.

The chain combines TRBV4-1 with TRBJ2-2; tentative D call: TRBD1 (6 bases). Germline loops: CDR1 MGHRA, CDR2 YSYEKL. V lost 3 bases, J lost 4 bases, and 9 bases lay in between. This CDR3 comprises 14 residues. CDR3 sequence (DNA): TGCGCCAGCAGCCATCAGGGGATCACCGGGGAGCTGTTTTTT. Translated, it gives CASSHQGITGELFF.